This T cell receptor beta chain was sequenced for a study of PD-1 blockade in classical Hodgkin lymphoma (dated by TCRdb to the early 2020s). About the study as a whole: A peripheral blood immune signature of response to PD-1 blockade in classical Hodgkin lymphoma was defined using TCR beta sequencing and CyTOF. The investigation overall reported the following: Only a single clinical trial cohort was studied, and what caused the repertoire differences, possibly disease activity or prior therapy, remained undefined. Baseline TCR diversity was reported as lower in newly diagnosed patients than in healthy donors, and lower still in relapsed/refractory patients.

With respect to this clone: Its specific antigen is unknown. No base quality values were provided; no much bigger clone lies one nucleotide off.

The Qiagen DNeasy kit was used to extract genomic DNA both from unsorted PBMCs and from the negatively selected CD4+ and CD8+ fractions. TCR beta CDR3 regions were subjected to amplification by immunoSEQ multiplex PCR with primers that anneal to V and J segments. A synthetic immune receptor repertoire was used to minimize amplification bias, and any remaining bias was removed computationally after sequencing. Processing in the source paper ran as follows. Custom Python scripts were used to quantify repertoire diversity as the Shannon entropy index. Unsorted, CD4+ and CD8+ repertoires were examined separately, except in combined analyses, for which CD4+ and CD8+ sequences were merged in silico. The source is immuneACCESS, and TCRdb retained only in-frame sequences with V and J called. Part of the clones is not carried over; for the studies checked, unresolved V genes explain less than half of this, and the remainder is unexplained. From that table come the V and J calls and clone size; the DNA was used to work out D and trimming. For this sample the table gives about 30,000 clones, of which 88% were detected only once. Clones ranked in the top ten supply 1.2% of the sample.

CDR1 and CDR2, looked up from the germline V gene, are MDHEN and SYDVKM. The CDR3 contains 15 residues, cysteine and phenylalanine counted. Kept here is only the CDR3 DNA, which spans 45 bases and is read in frame from base 1. Trimming at the junction amounts to 3 bases on V and 5 bases on J, and the germline ends lie 14 bases apart. The time point label corresponds to: newly diagnosed, previously untreated cHL patient sample. Using a Miltenyi CD4+ T cell isolation kit, CD4+ T cells were purified from thawed PBMCs through magnetic negative selection. As a comparison group for the relapsed/refractory trial patients, PBMCs were sequenced from patients with newly diagnosed, previously untreated classical Hodgkin lymphoma. Peripheral blood was collected in 8 mL Vacutainer Cell Preparation Tubes, from which PBMCs were isolated by centrifugation and then cryopreserved. Purified CD4+ and CD8+ fractions were prepared only for cases with an additional available PBMC sample. On LS columns in a quadroMACS separator, the magnetically labelled cells were depleted, and the flow-through was collected as the purified fraction.

This TCR was recovered from a human donor with classical Hodgkin lymphoma. Sequenced: CD4+ T cells from blood. The V gene is TRBV28 and the J gene is TRBJ1-5, and TRBD1 may be the D gene, going by 5 matching bases. The CDR3 corresponds to CASSFSPGGDQPQHF. The DNA is TGTGCCAGCAGTTTCTCCCCGGGGGGGGATCAGCCCCAGCATTTT. When the CDR3 is completed using the reference TRBV28 and TRBJ1-5 genes on either side, the full variable domain is DVKVTQSSRYLVKRTGEKVFLECVQDMDHENMFWYRQDPGLGLRLIYFSYDVKMKEKGDIPEGYSVSREKKERFSLILESASTNQTSMYLCASSFSPGGDQPQHFGDGTRLSIL.